The 21 T cell receptor beta chains in this list originate from one sample, sequenced in a study of blood T cell repertoires in COVID-19 (dated by TCRdb to the early 2020s). The library was prepared using the immunoSEQ multiplex PCR assay. The immuneACCESS repertoire file appears here via TCRdb, limited to in-frame rearrangements. These files lack a portion of the clones; in checked studies, under half of the deficit traces to unresolved V genes, and the cause of the others is not known. The sample table contains 40,000 or so clones; only one count was recorded for roughly 73% of them. The top ten hold 50% to 75% of the sample. Sequenced sample: peripheral blood. Source of these receptors: an older man with acute or convalescent COVID-19.

The J gene is TRBJ2-3, the V gene TRBV4-2, with a weak D call TRBD2 (6 bases). The CDR3 spans 13 residues. Germline V gives CDR1 LGHNA, CDR2 YNFKEQ. V was shortened by 2 bases and J by 8 bases, with 11 bases between the two germline ends. The CDR3 DNA reads TGTGCCAGCAGCCAACCTGGGGGGAGTACGCAGTATTTT. It yields the protein CASSQPGGSTQYF.

J is TRBJ2-5 and V is TRBV7-2; D may be TRBD2 (5 bases). CDR1 and CDR2 (germline): SGHTA, FQGNSA. The V end lost 8 bases, the J end lost 2 bases, and 9 bases lay between the germline ends. The CDR3 has 12 amino acids. CDR3 sequence (DNA): TGTGCCAGCGGGCTAGCACAAGAGACCCAGTACTTC. This codes for CASGLAQETQYF.

J is TRBJ1-4 and V is TRBV2, with D unclear. Trimming took 5 bases from V and 4 from J, leaving 8 bases between them. The CDR3 runs to 13 residues. Germline assignment: CDR1 SNHLY and CDR2 FYNNEI. CDR3 residues: CASSSDYNEKLFF. The CDR3 coding sequence is TGTGCCAGCAGTTCGGACTATAATGAAAAACTGTTTTTT.

The gene calls are TRBV28 and TRBJ2-4, with D perhaps matching TRBD2 (6 bases). The germline V gene has CDR1 MDHEN and CDR2 SYDVKM. Trimming shortened V by 4 bases and J by 8 bases, and 18 bases separated the two germline ends. There are 15 residues in the CDR3. The CDR3, as DNA: TGTGCCAGCAGTTCGCCGGGACTCCGGCGGGACATTCAGTACTTC. Protein: CASSSPGLRRDIQYF.

The V and J genes are TRBV15 and TRBJ2-7; TRBD2 matches 7 bases. Unmatched junction bases numbered 9, after V lost 1 base and J lost 6 bases. This CDR3 contains 15 residues. Germline V gene sequence: CDR1 LNHNV, CDR2 YYDKDF (reference sequence). The CDR3 spells CATSRARPGRGEQYF. The CDR3 coding sequence is TGTGCCACCAGCAGAGCTCGCCCAGGGAGGGGCGAGCAGTACTTC.

The V and J genes are TRBV19 and TRBJ2-7; tentatively, D is TRBD1 (7 bases). V gave up 5 bases and J gave up 6 bases, with 17 bases separating them. The germline V gene has CDR1 LNHDA and CDR2 SQIVND (reference sequence). The CDR3 is made up of 14 amino acids. Here the CDR3 DNA reads TGTGCCAGTAGTCGGGGTTCCCAGGGGGGCGAGCAGTACTTC. It specifies CASSRGSQGGEQYF.

The chain couples TRBV19 to TRBJ1-5; maybe TRBD1 (5 bases). The germline V gene encodes CDR1 LNHDA and CDR2 SQIVND (reference sequence). The V gene lost 4 bases and the J gene lost 4 bases, with 8 bases spanning the gap. The CDR3 sequence is 13 residues long. CDR3 protein: CASSRYRNQPQHF. The DNA of the CDR3 is TGTGCCAGTAGTAGATACAGGAATCAGCCCCAGCATTTT.

This rearrangement joins TRBV3-1 (or the pseudogene TRBV3-2) to TRBJ2-7, with 9 bases fitting TRBD1. The CDR3 has 17 residues. The V gene's germline CDR1 is LGHDT and CDR2 YNNKEL (reference sequence). V lost 1 base, J lost 4 bases, and 11 bases stayed unmatched. The DNA of the CDR3 is TGTGCCAGCAGCCAAGCGGCCGGACAGGGGCCCTCTTACGAGCAGTACTTC. It codes for CASSQAAGQGPSYEQYF.

The chain joins TRBV6-5 to TRBJ1-1; no clear D. Trimming cost V 4 bases and J 5 bases, with 11 bases left between them. This CDR3 contains 13 residues. Germline-derived CDR1 and CDR2 are MNHEY and SVGAGI. The CDR3 sequence: CASSFAAGTEAFF. CDR3 nucleotides: TGTGCCAGCAGTTTCGCTGCGGGGACTGAAGCTTTCTTT.

The V and J genes are TRBV12-3 or TRBV12-4 and TRBJ2-1, with D unresolved. The CDR3 has 13 residues. V was shortened by 6 bases and J by 4 bases, with 10 bases between the two germline ends. The DNA for the CDR3 is TGTGCCAGCAGCTATCTTTCGTACAATGAGCAGTTCTTC. Residues: CASSYLSYNEQFF.

The CDR3 nucleotides are TGTGCCACCAGCAGATCCCCTCTAGCGGTGGTCGGGGAGACCCAGTACTTC. Translating gives CATSRSPLAVVGETQYF. V usage is TRBV15 and J usage is TRBJ2-5; 7 bases agree with TRBD2. The germline gives CDR1 LNHNV, CDR2 YYDKDF (reference sequence). Losses at the gene ends were 2 bases for V and 5 bases for J; bases not matched to a gene: 14. This CDR3 region has 17 residues. Combining the CDR3 with reference TRBV15 and TRBJ2-5 gives the whole variable domain DAMVIQNPRYQVTQFGKPVTLSCSQTLNHNVMYWYQQKSSQAPKLLFHYYDKDFNNEADTPDNFQSRRPNTSFCFLDIRSPGLGDTAMYLCATSRSPLAVVGETQYFGPGTRLLVL.

The CDR3 coding sequence is TGCGCCAGCAGCCCCACCCCGACCCTTAGCGGGGCGGGTAATACGCAGTATTTT. The encoded protein is CASSPTPTLSGAGNTQYF. The V gene is TRBV4-1, the J gene TRBJ2-3, with TRBD2 identical over 8 bases. Per the germline V gene, CDR1 is MGHRA and CDR2 is YSYEKL. This CDR3 comprises 18 residues. Unmatched junction bases numbered 19, after V lost 4 bases and J lost 7 bases.

DNA for the CDR3: TGTGCCAGCAGCTTGGAGCTAGATTACAATGAGCAGTTCTTC. Translated, it gives CASSLELDYNEQFF. V is TRBV5-8 and J is TRBJ2-1; D gene unclear. Looked up from germline, CDR1 is SGHTS and CDR2 is YDEGEE. The germline V and J ends were trimmed by 0 bases and 4 bases, with 8 bases remaining between them. The CDR3 has 14 amino acids.

The chain recombines TRBV10-3 with TRBJ2-7; TRBD1 agrees at 7 bases. V gave up 6 bases and J gave up 2 bases; unmatched junction bases: 7. Germline values: CDR1 ENHRY, CDR2 SYGVKD. The CDR3 loop spans 14 amino acids. The CDR3, as DNA: TGTGCCATCAGCGGACAGGTCAGTGCCTACGAGCAGTACTTC. It encodes CAISGQVSAYEQYF.

The DNA of the CDR3 is TGTGCCAGCAGTACCGGGGCTAGCGGAAGCACAGATACGCAGTATTTT. It yields the protein CASSTGASGSTDTQYF. J is TRBJ2-3 and V is TRBV6-2 or TRBV6-3; 7 positions agree with TRBD2. The CDR3 has 16 residues. The germline V gene encodes CDR1 MNHEY and CDR2 SVGEGT. Trimming at V came to 5 bases and at J to 0 bases, leaving 8 bases not matched to a gene.

The chain joins TRBV28 to TRBJ2-3, with TRBD2 matching 15 bases. The germline V gene encodes CDR1 MDHEN and CDR2 SYDVKM. The V segment lost 3 bases and the J segment 5 bases; nucleotides outside the gene matches: 3. This CDR3 contains 16 residues. The CDR3 protein is CASSFQGLAGGDTQYF. In nucleotides, the CDR3 is TGTGCCAGCAGTTTTCAGGGACTAGCGGGAGGAGATACGCAGTATTTT.

Here the CDR3 DNA reads TGTGCCACCAGCAGGGGAGGGGGTCATTCACCCCTCCACTTT. Amino acid sequence: CATSRGGGHSPLHF. This chain uses TRBV15 with TRBJ1-6, with a possible D match to TRBD1 (6 bases). Trimming shortened V by 3 bases and J by 8 bases, and 11 bases separated the two germline ends. CDR1 is LNHNV and CDR2 is YYDKDF in the germline V gene (reference sequence). The CDR3 sequence is 14 residues long.

The genes are TRBV28 and TRBJ2-1; possible D gene TRBD2, 6 bases. Germline loops: CDR1 MDHEN, CDR2 SYDVKM. The V end lost 2 bases, the J end lost 8 bases, and 13 bases lay between the germline ends. The CDR3 sequence is 14 residues long. DNA for the CDR3: TGTGCCAGCAGTTTACCATTGCGGGGACATGAGCAGTTCTTC. Amino acids: CASSLPLRGHEQFF.

This clone has just a few counts. The V and J genes are TRBV4-2 and TRBJ2-1; TRBD2 matches 8 bases. CDR1 is LGHNA, CDR2 YNFKEQ, per germline. The V gene end was trimmed by 0 bases and the J gene end by 0 bases; junction bases not matched to a gene: 1. This CDR3 has 16 residues. In nucleotides, the CDR3 is TGTGCCAGCAGCCAAGAACTAGCGGACTCCTACAATGAGCAGTTCTTC. This encodes CASSQELADSYNEQFF.

This clone was picked up many times. CDR3: CASGLLAEGVGEQYF. The DNA for the CDR3 is TGTGCCAGCGGCCTACTAGCGGAAGGCGTCGGCGAGCAGTACTTC. The chain employs TRBV6-2 or TRBV6-3 and TRBJ2-7, with TRBD2 identical over 8 bases. The J segment lost 6 bases and the V segment lost 8 bases, leaving 15 bases of the junction unmatched. CDR3 size: 15 residues. CDR1 and CDR2 from the germline V gene are MNHEY and SVGEGT.

The genes are TRBV30 and TRBJ2-1; 12 nucleotides line up with TRBD2. J lost 6 bases, V lost 0 bases, and 12 bases had no gene match. The germline V gene has CDR1 GTSNPN and CDR2 SVGIG (reference sequence). The CDR3 loop spans 18 amino acids. CDR3 coding DNA: TGTGCCTGGAGTGTACGGAGGCTAGCGGGAGGGCCCGCCAATGAGCAGTTCTTC. It encodes CAWSVRRLAGGPANEQFF.